These 8 T cell receptor beta chains were all obtained from the same sample, sequenced in a study of monozygotic twins with inflammatory bowel disease. For each CDR3 protein, TCRdb gives one entry from its re-call of the 5' RACE reads, without DNA. In all, the sample yields 85,000 to 110,000 distinct CDR3 sequences. What was sequenced was blood. All receptors come from a human donor with ulcerative colitis or Crohn's disease, or a healthy co-twin of an affected twin (not recorded which).

This chain joins TRBV20-1 and TRBJ1-5; absent DNA, TCRdb's TRBD1 call cannot be checked. The germline gives CDR1 DFQATT, CDR2 SNEGSKA (reference sequence). The CDR3 length is 14 residues. The CDR3 spells CSARETVSNQPQHF.

This sequence joins TRBV29-1 and TRBJ1-2; TCRdb calls TRBD1, which cannot be checked without DNA. Germline V gene sequence: CDR1 SQVTM, CDR2 ANQGSEA. There are 16 residues in the CDR3. This CDR3 reads CSVEALDREDNYGYTF.

The CDR3 here is CASSSGVPEQYF. The chain links TRBV7-9 to TRBJ2-7; the D call from TCRdb, TRBD1, cannot be confirmed without DNA. CDR1 and CDR2 from the germline V gene are SEHNR and FQNEAQ (reference sequence). This CDR3 contains 12 residues.

V is TRBV7-2 and J is TRBJ1-4; the TRBD1 assignment by TCRdb is unverifiable without DNA. The CDR3 has 16 amino acids. Germline V lookup: CDR1 SGHTA, CDR2 FQGNSA. The CDR3 loop is CASSLASGASPEKLFF.

This CDR3 reads CASSSREGEQFF. V gene TRBV5-5 combines with J gene TRBJ2-1; TCRdb names TRBD2, which stays unverified in the absence of DNA. Looked up from germline, CDR1 is SGHKS and CDR2 is YYEKEE (reference sequence). The CDR3 length is 12 residues.

The CDR3 reads CASSLPTGAAKNIQYF. The chain has TRBV7-2 and TRBJ2-4; TCRdb picks TRBD1, but there is no DNA to check that call. Germline V gene data show CDR1 as SGHTA and CDR2 as FQGNSA. The CDR3 covers 16 residues.

V usage is TRBV6-1 and J usage is TRBJ2-5; lacking DNA, the TRBD1 call made by TCRdb goes unchecked. CDR3 length: 14 residues. Germline loops: CDR1 MNHNS, CDR2 SASEGT. The CDR3 loop reads CASSDDPGRETQYF.

The V and J genes are TRBV7-3 and TRBJ2-2; TCRdb's assignment of TRBD2 cannot be checked, as there is no DNA. The length of the CDR3 is 18 residues. Looked up from germline, CDR1 is SGHTA and CDR2 is FQGTGA. The CDR3 region is CASGLTLTSGGSTGELFF. Based on the CDR3 plus reference TRBV7-3 and TRBJ2-2, the full variable domain is GAGVSQTPSNKVTEKGKYVELRCDPISGHTALYWYRQSLGQGPEFLIYFQGTGAADDSGLPNDRFFAVRPEGSVSTLKIQRTERGDSAVYLCASGLTLTSGGSTGELFFGEGSRLTVL.